This T cell receptor (beta chain) was sequenced for a study of graft-versus-host responses after intestinal transplantation. Plating combined about 200,000 CFSE-labeled responder cells with about 200,000 irradiated, violet-dye-labeled stimulator cells. The responders that had proliferated, CFSE-low CD3+CD4+ and CD3+CD8+ cells, were sorted after the reaction. Study-wide findings and caveats: Within allografts, high graft-versus-host to host-versus-graft clonal ratios were seen among patients with graft-donor T cell macrochimerism.

The CDR3 covers 15 residues. The V and J ends lost 3 bases and 3 bases respectively, with 13 bases between them. CDR1 is SGHVS, CDR2 FQNEAQ, per germline. Assay: immunoSEQ multiplex PCR; the TCRdb copy retains only in-frame clones and omits some. The sample yields more than 9,500 clones, around 30% seen once. The chain has TRBV7-8 and TRBJ2-3, with D maybe TRBD2 (5 bases). The sequence was obtained from a human patient who received an intestinal transplant. This sample comprised alloreactive CD8+ T cells from a mixed lymphocyte reaction culture, obtained before intestinal transplant. As for subset: CFSE-low proliferating T cells sorted from approximately six-day pre-transplant mixed lymphocyte reaction (GvH or HvG direction). The CDR3 DNA is TGTGCCAGCAGCTTCCTAGCAATGGCGACAGATACGCAGTATTTT. As protein: CASSFLAMATDTQYF.